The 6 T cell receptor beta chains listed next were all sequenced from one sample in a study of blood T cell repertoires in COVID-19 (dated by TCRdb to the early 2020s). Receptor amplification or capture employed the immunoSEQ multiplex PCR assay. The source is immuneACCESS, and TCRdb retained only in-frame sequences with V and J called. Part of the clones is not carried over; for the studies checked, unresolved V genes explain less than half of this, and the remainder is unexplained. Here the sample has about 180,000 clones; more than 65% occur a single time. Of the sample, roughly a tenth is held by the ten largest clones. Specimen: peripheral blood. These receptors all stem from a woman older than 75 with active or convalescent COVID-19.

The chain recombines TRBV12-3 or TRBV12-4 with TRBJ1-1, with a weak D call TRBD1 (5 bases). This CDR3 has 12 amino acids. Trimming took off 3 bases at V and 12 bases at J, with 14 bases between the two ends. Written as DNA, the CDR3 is TGTGCCAGCAGTTTGGGACCCGGCGGGACTTTCTTT. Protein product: CASSLGPGGTFF.

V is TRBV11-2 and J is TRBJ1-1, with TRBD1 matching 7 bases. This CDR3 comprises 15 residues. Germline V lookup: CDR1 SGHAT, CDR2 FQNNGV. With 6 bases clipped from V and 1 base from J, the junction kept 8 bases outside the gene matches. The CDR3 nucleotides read TGTGCCAGCAGAGCTGCCGGGACAGCGAACACTGAAGCTTTCTTT. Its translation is CASRAAGTANTEAFF.

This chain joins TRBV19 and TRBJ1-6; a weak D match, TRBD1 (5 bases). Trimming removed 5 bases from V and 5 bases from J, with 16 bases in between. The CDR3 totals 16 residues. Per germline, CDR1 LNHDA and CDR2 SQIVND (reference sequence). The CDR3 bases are TGTGCCAGTAGTCAGGGCCTACCTCCCGATAATTCACCCCTCCACTTT. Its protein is CASSQGLPPDNSPLHF.

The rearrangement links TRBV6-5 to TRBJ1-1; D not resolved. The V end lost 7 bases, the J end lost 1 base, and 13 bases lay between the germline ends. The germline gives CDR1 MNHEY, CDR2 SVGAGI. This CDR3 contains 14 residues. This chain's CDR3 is CASTQRVGNTEAFF. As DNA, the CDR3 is TGTGCCAGCACCCAACGGGTGGGGAACACTGAAGCTTTCTTT.

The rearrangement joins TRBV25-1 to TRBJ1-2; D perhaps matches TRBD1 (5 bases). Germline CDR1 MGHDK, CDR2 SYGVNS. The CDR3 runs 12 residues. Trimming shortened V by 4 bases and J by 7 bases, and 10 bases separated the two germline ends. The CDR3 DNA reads TGTGCCAGCAGTGGGCAGGGATCTGGCTACACCTTC. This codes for CASSGQGSGYTF.

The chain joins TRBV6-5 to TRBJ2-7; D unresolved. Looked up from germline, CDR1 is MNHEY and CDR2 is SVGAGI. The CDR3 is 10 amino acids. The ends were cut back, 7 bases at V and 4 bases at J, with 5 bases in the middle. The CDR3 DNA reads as TGTGCCAGCAACACATACGAGCAGTACTTC. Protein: CASNTYEQYF.